In its sample, the clone carrying this T cell receptor (beta chain) was seen a few times. This sample was included in a study of T and B cells in COVID-19 patients. Overall study: Recovered patients mostly had mild to moderate COVID-19 managed as outpatients.

V trimming: 10 bases; J trimming: 3 bases; junction bases outside the gene matches: 6. The CDR3 sequence is 14 residues long. CDR1 and CDR2 from the germline V gene are MNHEY and SVGAGI. BIOMED2 TRB-A/B primer pools were used in multiplex TRB PCR. TCRdb analysed the multiplex PCR reads with MiXCR anew, one entry per CDR3 protein. Of roughly 15,000 distinct CDR3 sequences listed, about 26% are singletons. Blood genomic DNA input for TRB amplification was about 240-500 ng. The sequence was collected from a human donor who had recovered from COVID-19. The V and J genes are TRBV6-5 and TRBJ1-6; 7 bases map to TRBD1. The sample was blood. CDR3 DNA sequence: TGTGCCACCCACAGGGGTGGCTATAATTCACCCCTCCACTTT. Protein sequence: CATHRGGYNSPLHF.